A single sample is the source of the 29 T cell receptor beta chains below, sequenced in a study of blood T cell repertoires in COVID-19. Clones were read by immunoSEQ multiplex PCR, and TCRdb kept only the in-frame ones, dropping some. The table lists about 320,000 clones, over 70% of them singletons. Sequencing used peripheral blood. Receptor source: a woman in her fifties or sixties with acute or convalescent COVID-19.

The chain employs TRBV14 and TRBJ1-3, with 8 bases lining up with TRBD1. Trimming removed 4 bases from V and 1 base from J; junction bases left unmatched: 3. The V gene's germline CDR1 is SGHDN and CDR2 FVKESK. There are 15 residues in the CDR3. CDR3 in DNA: TGTGCCAGCAGCCGACAGGGGTCATCTGGAAACACCATATATTTT. This gives the protein CASSRQGSSGNTIYF.

This clone was seen a single time. The V and J genes are TRBV18 and TRBJ1-4, with TRBD1 matching over 7 bases. V lost 4 bases and J lost 0; bases outside the gene matches: 5. The CDR3 is 16 amino acids. The V gene's germline CDR1 is KGHSH and CDR2 LQKENI. CDR3 region: CASSQGQPATNEKLFF. DNA of the CDR3: TGTGCCAGCTCACAGGGACAGCCAGCAACTAATGAAAAACTGTTTTTT.

The CDR3 region is CASSQTLRSSGANVLTF. Written as DNA, the CDR3 is TGCGCCAGCAGCCAAACCCTGAGGAGCTCTGGGGCCAACGTCCTGACTTTC. The chain is built from TRBV4-1 and TRBJ2-6; unclear D gene. This CDR3 is 17 amino acids long. Between the trimmed V and J ends, which lost 2 bases and 0 bases, there was a span of 11 bases. Germline assignment: CDR1 MGHRA and CDR2 YSYEKL.

V gene TRBV9 combines with J gene TRBJ2-3; TRBD1 might be the D (5 bases). The V gene's germline CDR1 is SGDLS and CDR2 YYNGEE. V lost 4 bases to trimming and J lost 5 bases, with 11 bases between them. This CDR3 is built from 13 residues. The CDR3 nucleotides are TGTGCCAGCAGCTTCAACCAGGGAGATACGCAGTATTTT. This codes for CASSFNQGDTQYF.

This clone was recorded a few times. The rearrangement links TRBV4-2 to TRBJ2-5, with D perhaps matching TRBD1 (5 bases). Germline CDR1 reads LGHNA; CDR2 reads YNFKEQ. This CDR3 region has 14 residues. V gave up 3 bases and J gave up 1 base, with 9 bases separating them. The CDR3 DNA reads TGTGCCAGCAGCCAGGAGACAGTCCAAGAGACCCAGTACTTC. It is translated as CASSQETVQETQYF.

Here the CDR3 reads CASSEFGQGLGRAQHF. The CDR3 DNA follows: TGTGCCAGCAGTGAATTTGGGCAGGGGCTCGGTAGAGCCCAGCATTTT. This chain connects TRBV6-1 to TRBJ1-5, with a tentative D call TRBD1 (6 bases). V was clipped by 2 bases and J by 11 bases, with 22 bases between them. The CDR3 extends over 16 amino acids. Germline CDR1 MNHNS, CDR2 SASEGT.

The V gene is TRBV30, the J gene TRBJ1-1, with 7 bases matching TRBD1. Germline V gene sequence: CDR1 GTSNPN, CDR2 SVGIG (reference sequence). This CDR3 has 13 amino acids. J was trimmed by 4 bases and V by 5 bases; bases with no gene match: 7. The CDR3 coding sequence is TGTGCCTGGGTCTCGGGACAGCGCACTGAAGCTTTCTTT. Residues: CAWVSGQRTEAFF. The whole variable domain, remainder taken from reference TRBV30 and TRBJ1-1, is SQTIHQWPATLVQPVGSPLSLECTVEGTSNPNLYWYRQAAGRGLQLLFYSVGIGQISSEVPQNLSASRPQDRQFILSSKKLLLSDSGFYLCAWVSGQRTEAFFGQGTRLTVV.

The chain couples TRBV5-1 to TRBJ2-3; TRBD2 agrees at 7 bases. The CDR3 runs to 15 residues. Germline V gene lookup returns CDR1 SGHRS and CDR2 YFSETQ. V lost 4 bases to trimming and J lost 4 bases; unmatched junction nucleotides: 9. This chain's CDR3 is CASSGGDSWADTQYF. The CDR3 bases are TGCGCCAGCAGCGGGGGGGACTCTTGGGCAGATACGCAGTATTTT.

The chain is built from TRBV5-1 and TRBJ1-6, with D maybe TRBD1 (6 bases). This CDR3 comprises 14 residues. Germline V CDR1 and CDR2: SGHRS, YFSETQ. V was pared by 8 bases and J by 5 bases, with 14 bases between. This CDR3 reads CASTTGMNNSPLHF. CDR3 nucleotide sequence: TGCGCCAGTACGACAGGAATGAATAATTCACCCCTCCACTTT.

The chain is built from TRBV18 and TRBJ2-7; 7 positions agree with TRBD1. This CDR3 spans 15 amino acids. From germline, CDR1 is KGHSH and CDR2 LQKENI. The V gene end was trimmed by 6 bases and the J gene end by 5 bases; junction bases not matched to a gene: 13. The CDR3 loop reads CASSLTRQGSHEQYF. The DNA of the CDR3 is TGTGCCAGCTCTCTCACTCGACAGGGTTCCCACGAGCAGTACTTC.

This rearrangement joins TRBV27 to TRBJ2-3; 7 bases fit TRBD1. There are 14 residues in the CDR3. CDR1 is MNHEY, CDR2 SMNVEV, per germline (reference sequence). Losses at the gene ends were 4 bases for V and 4 bases for J; bases not matched to a gene: 5. CDR3 amino acids: CASSSTGISDTQYF. As DNA, the CDR3 is TGTGCCAGCAGTTCGACAGGGATCTCAGATACGCAGTATTTT.

CDR3 nucleotide sequence: TGCGCCAGCAGCTTGGAACGGACAGGGGACACTGAAGCTTTCTTT. Translating gives CASSLERTGDTEAFF. V is TRBV5-1 and J is TRBJ1-1, with TRBD1 matching over 9 bases. The CDR3 length is 15 residues. The V gene end was trimmed by 0 bases and the J gene end by 3 bases; junction bases not matched to a gene: 3. Germline assignment: CDR1 SGHRS and CDR2 YFSETQ.

The chain couples TRBV5-6 to TRBJ2-7; D perhaps matches TRBD2 (6 bases). The length of the CDR3 is 14 residues. With 3 bases removed from V and 6 bases from J, the gap between germline ends came to 16 bases. CDR1 and CDR2 from the germline V gene are SGHDT and YYEEEE. CDR3 DNA sequence: TGTGCCAGCAGCTCTGACCCTGGGGGAGGCGAGCAGTACGTC. The encoded protein is CASSSDPGGGEQYV.

In DNA form, the CDR3 reads TGCGCCAGCAGCCCCGGGACTCGGGACAATGAGCAGTTCTTC. Its protein is CASSPGTRDNEQFF. The rearrangement links TRBV5-1 to TRBJ2-1; tentatively, D is TRBD2 (6 bases). This CDR3 has 14 amino acids. Germline CDR1 SGHRS, CDR2 YFSETQ. Trimming left V 4 bases short and J 5 bases short, with 13 bases between.

CDR3 loop: CASSLRGINEKLFF. The CDR3 DNA reads TGTGCCAGCAGCTTGAGGGGCATTAATGAAAAACTGTTTTTT. The V call is TRBV5-6, the J call TRBJ1-4; a weak D match, TRBD1 (5 bases). V shed 1 base and J shed 4 bases, with 8 bases lying between them. There are 14 residues in the CDR3. Per germline, CDR1 SGHDT and CDR2 YYEEEE.

This chain links TRBV7-9 with TRBJ2-1; D is uncertain. This CDR3 is built from 15 residues. V dropped 7 bases and J dropped 8 bases, with 21 bases sitting between them. Per germline, CDR1 SEHNR and CDR2 FQNEAQ (reference sequence). The CDR3, as DNA: TGTGCCAGCACCTCCGGTTCCATACGTTTCCATGAGCAGTTCTTC. The encoded protein is CASTSGSIRFHEQFF.

This clone appeared once. The CDR3 DNA follows: TGTGCCAGCAGTGCGTCGGGGGGCTCGAACACCGGGGAGCTGTTTTTT. Translated, it gives CASSASGGSNTGELFF. The chain uses TRBV2 and TRBJ2-2; weak D call: TRBD2 (7 bases). Germline loops: CDR1 SNHLY, CDR2 FYNNEI. CDR3 length equals 16 residues. The V end lost 4 bases, the J end lost 0 bases, and 12 bases lay between the germline ends.

This clone occurred a few times. The chain combines TRBV29-1 with TRBJ1-2; no clear D. Germline CDR1 reads SQVTM; CDR2 reads ANQGSEA. The CDR3 spans 12 residues. Trimming pared 4 bases from V and 7 bases from J, leaving 13 bases between. The CDR3 protein is CSVAQVDGGYTF. Here the CDR3 DNA reads TGCAGCGTTGCCCAGGTAGACGGTGGCTACACCTTC.

The chain joins TRBV25-1 to TRBJ2-4; perhaps TRBD1 as D (7 bases). Germline assignment: CDR1 MGHDK and CDR2 SYGVNS. Trimming took off 5 bases at V and 1 base at J, with 18 bases between the two ends. The CDR3 covers 17 residues. CDR3 in DNA: TGTGCCAGCAGTCCGTCCACAGGGGAGGTTGCCAAAAACATTCAGTACTTC. Amino acids: CASSPSTGEVAKNIQYF. Full variable domain (rest looked up from reference TRBV25-1 and TRBJ2-4): EADIYQTPRYLVIGTGKKITLECSQTMGHDKMYWYQQDPGMELHLIHYSYGVNSTEKGDLSSESTVSRIRTEHFPLTLESARPSHTSQYLCASSPSTGEVAKNIQYFGAGTRLSVL.

V and J are TRBV12-3 or TRBV12-4 and TRBJ2-1; 7 bases fit TRBD2. This CDR3 comprises 12 residues. V dropped 9 bases and J dropped 6; count of bases not matched to a gene: 5. For the CDR3, the DNA is TGTGCCAGTAGGCGGGAGTCCAATGAGCAGTTCTTC. This translates into CASRRESNEQFF.

In this sample, this clone turned up once. The rearrangement joins TRBV19 to TRBJ2-1; possibly TRBD1 for D (5 bases). This CDR3 has 14 residues. The germline CDR1 and CDR2 sequences are LNHDA and SQIVND (reference sequence). V was clipped by 6 bases and J by 6 bases, with 15 bases between them. CDR3 sequence: CASRMQGQGNEQFF. In DNA form, the CDR3 reads TGTGCCAGTAGGATGCAGGGTCAGGGCAATGAGCAGTTCTTC.

V usage is TRBV2 and J usage is TRBJ1-2; D uncertain. V dropped 7 bases and J dropped 0 bases, with 9 bases sitting between them. Germline V gives CDR1 SNHLY, CDR2 FYNNEI. This CDR3 is built from 13 residues. CDR3 protein: CASTDGSNYGYTF. The CDR3 coding sequence is TGTGCCAGCACCGACGGGTCTAACTATGGCTACACCTTC.

Notes on this clone: This CDR3 fails to terminate in the conserved phenylalanine or tryptophan, so it likely reflects a read error. The V call is TRBV18, the J call TRBJ1-2; D ambiguous. Germline lookup yields CDR1 KGHSH and CDR2 LQKENI. The CDR3 loop spans 14 amino acids. Trimming cost V 0 bases and J 10 bases, with 15 bases left between them. The CDR3 sequence is CASSPPGRIPHYTL. Written as DNA, the CDR3 is TGTGCCAGCTCACCACCGGGTCGGATACCTCACTACACCCTC.

V usage is TRBV19 and J usage is TRBJ2-5, with 9 bases fitting TRBD1. The CDR3 length is 13 residues. J was trimmed by 5 bases and V by 4 bases; bases with no gene match: 2. Germline lookup yields CDR1 LNHDA and CDR2 SQIVND (reference sequence). This CDR3 is CASSKDRGETQYF. DNA for the CDR3: TGTGCCAGTAGTAAGGACAGGGGTGAGACCCAGTACTTC.

J is TRBJ2-1 and V is TRBV18, with 12 bases fitting TRBD1. Germline V lookup: CDR1 KGHSH, CDR2 LQKENI. The CDR3 sequence is 16 residues long. The V gene end was trimmed by 0 bases and the J gene end by 10 bases; junction bases not matched to a gene: 7. This CDR3 is CASSPPRGQGAGEQFF. DNA of the CDR3: TGTGCCAGCTCACCACCGAGGGGACAGGGGGCGGGAGAGCAGTTCTTC.

This clone was seen only once. The chain carries TRBV11-2 and TRBJ2-7; TRBD1 matches 12 bases. Germline V gives CDR1 SGHAT, CDR2 FQNNGV. V lost 3 bases to trimming and J lost 6 bases; unmatched junction nucleotides: 6. The length of the CDR3 is 15 residues. CDR3 nucleotides: TGTGCCAGCAGCTTCCGGGACAGGGGGCTTGGCGAGCAGTACGTC. As protein: CASSFRDRGLGEQYV.

This chain joins TRBV7-2 and TRBJ1-1; 7 bases map to TRBD1. The CDR3 extends over 16 amino acids. V lost 5 bases and J lost 6; bases outside the gene matches: 15. Germline V lookup: CDR1 SGHTA, CDR2 FQGNSA. The DNA of the CDR3 is TGTGCCAGCAGCCCGCAGGGGGGCCTCGGCAAGGCTGAAGCTTTCTTT. This translates into CASSPQGGLGKAEAFF.

The rearrangement links TRBV9 to TRBJ1-3; tentatively, D is TRBD1 (5 bases). The V and J ends lost 2 bases and 8 bases respectively, with 11 bases between them. Germline values: CDR1 SGDLS, CDR2 YYNGEE. CDR3 length: 13 amino acids. CDR3 coding DNA: TGTGCCAGCAGCGTGACAGTTGGTGACACCATATATTTT. Protein sequence: CASSVTVGDTIYF.

V is TRBV27 and J is TRBJ1-2; D call uncertain. CDR1 and CDR2 (germline): MNHEY, SMNVEV (reference sequence). With 2 bases removed from V and 2 bases from J, the gap between germline ends came to 9 bases. This CDR3 comprises 14 residues. CDR3 sequence reads: CASSLLPGNYGYTF. For the CDR3, the DNA is TGTGCCAGCAGTTTACTCCCGGGGAACTATGGCTACACCTTC.